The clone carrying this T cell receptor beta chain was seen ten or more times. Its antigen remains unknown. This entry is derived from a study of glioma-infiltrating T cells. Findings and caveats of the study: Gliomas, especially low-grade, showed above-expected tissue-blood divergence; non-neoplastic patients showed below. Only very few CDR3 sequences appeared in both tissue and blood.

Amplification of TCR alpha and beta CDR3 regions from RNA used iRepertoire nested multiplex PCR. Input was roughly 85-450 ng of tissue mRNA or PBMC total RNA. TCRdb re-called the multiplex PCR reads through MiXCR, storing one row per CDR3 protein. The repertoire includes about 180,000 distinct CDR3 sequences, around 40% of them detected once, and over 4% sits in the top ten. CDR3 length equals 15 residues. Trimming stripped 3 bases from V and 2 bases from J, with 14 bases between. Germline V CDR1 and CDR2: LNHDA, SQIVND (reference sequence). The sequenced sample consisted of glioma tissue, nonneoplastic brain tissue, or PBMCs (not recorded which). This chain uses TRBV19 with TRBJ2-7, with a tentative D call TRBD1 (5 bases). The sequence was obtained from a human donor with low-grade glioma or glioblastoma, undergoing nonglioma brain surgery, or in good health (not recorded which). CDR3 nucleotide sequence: TGTGCCAGTAGTATCTCGTCAGGGTCTACCTACGAGCAGTACTTC. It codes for CASSISSGSTYEQYF.